This T cell receptor beta chain appears in the sequencing data of a study of post-analysis software for immune sequencing data. J lost 2 bases, V lost 6 bases, and 18 bases had no gene match. CDR3 size: 18 residues. This clonotype appeared a few times. The antigen remains undetermined. Study-wide points: The authors found that F measure strongly co-clustered same-batch samples. Normalized Chao1 diversity in multiple sclerosis patients fell significantly below that of controls. Patients showed TRBV5-6, TRBV5-1 and TRBV20-1 among several TRBV segments more frequent than in controls.

TCR beta cDNA libraries had unique molecular identifiers. TCRdb called the PCR reads again in MiXCR, with one record for every CDR3 protein. Of roughly 800,000 distinct CDR3 sequences in the sample, about 43% were seen once. This chain links TRBV12-3 or TRBV12-4 with TRBJ1-2; 7 nucleotides align to TRBD1. The TCR was taken from a girl between 10 and 17 years old with multiple sclerosis. Sample: blood. The DNA of the CDR3 is TGTGCCAGCAGCCTAAACCACGCGGGACAGTCAAACAACTATGGCTACACCTTC. Translation: CASSLNHAGQSNNYGYTF.